This entry lists 24 T cell receptor beta chains sequenced from one sample in a study of blood T cell repertoires in COVID-19. The data were produced by immunoSEQ multiplex PCR, yet TCRdb's version contains in-frame clones alone and is incomplete. Of 200,000 or so clones listed, roughly 90% were seen once; the top ten hold roughly 6.2%. The sequenced sample was peripheral blood. Source of these receptors: a middle-aged woman who had recovered from COVID-19.

V usage is TRBV3-1 (or the pseudogene TRBV3-2) and J usage is TRBJ2-7, with 8 nucleotides matching TRBD2. The CDR3 loop spans 14 amino acids. Germline V gene data show CDR1 as LGHDT and CDR2 as YNNKEL (reference sequence). The ends lost 2 bases at V and 2 bases at J; junction bases unmatched: 2. The CDR3, as DNA: TGTGCCAGCAGCCAACCCGGGGGGGCCTACGAGCAGTACTTC. Protein sequence: CASSQPGGAYEQYF.

The V gene is TRBV30, the J gene TRBJ2-7, with D possibly TRBD1 on 5 matching bases. Trimming took 0 bases from V and 4 from J, leaving 13 bases between them. The CDR3 runs to 14 residues. CDR1 and CDR2 from the germline V gene are GTSNPN and SVGIG (reference sequence). CDR3 nucleotide sequence: TGTGCCTGGAGTGTCTCAGGGAATGCGTACGAGCAGTACTTC. Amino acids: CAWSVSGNAYEQYF.

The chain combines TRBV11-3 with TRBJ2-3, with a tentative D call TRBD2 (6 bases). The germline V and J ends were trimmed by 5 bases and 0 bases, with 9 bases remaining between them. CDR1 and CDR2 (germline): SGHNT, YENEEA. The CDR3 consists of 14 residues. The CDR3 nucleotides read TGTGCCAGCAGCCCTAGCGTTAGCACAGATACGCAGTATTTT. This translates into CASSPSVSTDTQYF.

This clone was detected only once. The chain combines TRBV7-9 with TRBJ2-3, with 7 bases matching TRBD1. Unmatched junction bases numbered 7, after V lost 1 base and J lost 9 bases. Per germline, CDR1 SEHNR and CDR2 FQNEAQ (reference sequence). CDR3 length equals 14 residues. CDR3 coding DNA: TGTGCCAGCAGCTTAGGCAGGGGGAAGGTCACGCAGTATTTT. It codes for CASSLGRGKVTQYF.

The chain carries TRBV27 and TRBJ2-4; D is uncertain. The CDR3 contains 14 residues. The V end was cut by 2 bases, the J end by 8 bases, with 13 bases between. Germline-derived CDR1 and CDR2 are MNHEY and SMNVEV (reference sequence). Written as DNA, the CDR3 is TGTGCCAGCAGTTTAGCGATTGCGTCGGACATTCAGTACTTC. Translation: CASSLAIASDIQYF.

The CDR3, as DNA: TGTGCCAGCAGTCCCGCATACGGTGCGGGGGAGCAGTACTTC. Its protein product is CASSPAYGAGEQYF. The chain links TRBV6-2 or TRBV6-3 to TRBJ2-7; tentative D call: TRBD2 (6 bases). The length of the CDR3 is 14 residues. Germline V gene sequence: CDR1 MNHEY, CDR2 SVGEGT. Trimming stripped 5 bases from V and 7 bases from J, with 18 bases between.

The CDR3, as DNA: TGTGCCAGCAGCACCGGGACACTGAACACTGAAGCTTTCTTT. Amino acid sequence: CASSTGTLNTEAFF. This chain links TRBV2 with TRBJ1-1; perhaps TRBD1 as D (6 bases). This CDR3 is built from 14 residues. In germline, CDR1 is SNHLY, CDR2 FYNNEI. The V and J ends lost 6 bases and 0 bases respectively, with 11 bases between them.

The V and J genes are TRBV5-4 and TRBJ1-1, with D perhaps TRBD1 (6 bases). CDR1 SGHNT and CDR2 YYREEE come from the germline V gene (reference sequence). V lost 4 bases to trimming and J lost 4 bases, with 14 bases between them. There are 14 residues in the CDR3. DNA of the CDR3: TGTGCCAGCAGCCCAACAGGGTCGACCACTGAAGCTTTCTTT. It encodes CASSPTGSTTEAFF.

CDR3 DNA: TGTGCCACCTGGGACTTCAACTCCTACGAGCAGTACTTC. Protein: CATWDFNSYEQYF. The J gene is TRBJ2-7, the V gene TRBV6-5, with D possibly matching TRBD2 (6 bases). The CDR3 runs 13 residues. V shed 10 bases and J shed 0 bases, with 13 bases lying between them. Germline CDR1 MNHEY, CDR2 SVGAGI.

The DNA for the CDR3 is TGCGCCAGCAGCTTGGATCCGCAGGGCGCTAATGAAAAACTGTTTTTT. It encodes CASSLDPQGANEKLFF. J is TRBJ1-4 and V is TRBV5-1; possibly TRBD1 for D (5 bases). V gave up 0 bases and J gave up 3 bases, with 12 bases separating them. This CDR3 has 16 residues. Germline loops: CDR1 SGHRS, CDR2 YFSETQ.

The chain combines TRBV21-1 with TRBJ1-2. TRBV21-1 is labeled a pseudogene. The CDR3 length is 10 residues. The DNA for the CDR3 is TGTGCCAGCAGAAAAGTATGCTACACCTTC. It codes for CASRKVCYTF.

The J gene is TRBJ2-7, the V gene TRBV3-1 (or the pseudogene TRBV3-2); TRBD2 is a possible D gene (6 bases). Deletions cut 1 base from V and 6 bases from J, with 16 bases between. From germline, CDR1 is LGHDT and CDR2 YNNKEL (reference sequence). The CDR3 sequence is 15 residues long. CDR3 coding DNA: TGTGCCAGCAGCCAAGTTGTAGGGACTGCCTCCGAGCAGTACTTC. Its protein is CASSQVVGTASEQYF.

The chain couples TRBV7-2 to TRBJ2-7, with TRBD2 matching over 12 bases. Germline values: CDR1 SGHTA, CDR2 FQGNSA. The CDR3 has 19 residues. Unmatched junction bases numbered 18, after V lost 5 bases and J lost 4 bases. The CDR3 here is CASSRRLAGVGGILYEQYF. CDR3 DNA: TGTGCCAGCAGCCGCCGACTAGCGGGAGTTGGAGGTATATTATACGAGCAGTACTTC.

The CDR3 DNA reads as TGTGCCAGCAGCGACAGATCTGGGACAGGGGTAAATGGCTACACCTTC. Translation: CASSDRSGTGVNGYTF. The J gene is TRBJ1-2, the V gene TRBV5-4; 10 nucleotides align to TRBD1. V lost 4 bases and J lost 6; bases outside the gene matches: 12. This CDR3 comprises 16 residues. Germline V gene data show CDR1 as SGHNT and CDR2 as YYREEE (reference sequence).

The rearrangement uses TRBV6-2 or TRBV6-3 and TRBJ1-1, with a weak D call TRBD1 (5 bases). Germline V gene sequence: CDR1 MNHEY, CDR2 SVGEGT. V dropped 2 bases and J dropped 6 bases, with 16 bases sitting between them. The CDR3 loop spans 15 amino acids. The CDR3 reads CASSYGLGGSAEAFF. Written as DNA, the CDR3 is TGTGCCAGCAGTTACGGTCTGGGGGGGTCGGCTGAAGCTTTCTTT.

The rearrangement links TRBV28 to TRBJ1-3; the D gene is possibly TRBD1 (5 bases). Trimming shortened V by 5 bases and J by 0 bases, and 11 bases separated the two germline ends. Germline-derived CDR1 and CDR2 are MDHEN and SYDVKM. The CDR3 is 15 amino acids. The CDR3: CASSPGGGSGNTIYF. CDR3 DNA sequence: TGTGCCAGCAGTCCCGGGGGAGGCTCTGGAAACACCATATATTTT.

Here the CDR3 reads CASSSSGGIETQYF. The CDR3 DNA follows: TGCGCCAGCAGCTCGAGTGGGGGGATAGAGACCCAGTACTTC. V usage is TRBV5-1 and J usage is TRBJ2-5, with D tentatively TRBD2 (6 bases). Germline V gene data show CDR1 as SGHRS and CDR2 as YFSETQ. This CDR3 is built from 14 residues. V lost 3 bases and J lost 4, with 13 bases in between.

The V gene is TRBV3-1 (or the pseudogene TRBV3-2), the J gene TRBJ1-1; 8 nucleotides line up with TRBD1. J lost 4 bases, V lost 4 bases, and 5 bases had no gene match. Germline lookup yields CDR1 LGHDT and CDR2 YNNKEL (reference sequence). The length of the CDR3 is 14 residues. The CDR3 here is CASSRFTGGTEAFF. As DNA, the CDR3 is TGTGCCAGCAGCCGGTTTACAGGGGGCACTGAAGCTTTCTTT.

This clone was seen a handful of times. The V call is TRBV30, the J call TRBJ2-7; D not certain. Germline V lookup: CDR1 GTSNPN, CDR2 SVGIG (reference sequence). V was trimmed by 2 bases and J by 1 base, leaving 18 bases between them. The CDR3 contains 16 residues. CDR3 nucleotide sequence: TGTGCCTGGAGTCAAAATCATATGCCGAGATCCTACGAGCAGTACTTC. It codes for CAWSQNHMPRSYEQYF.

This chain uses TRBV18 with TRBJ2-7, with TRBD1 as a possible D gene (6 bases). CDR1 is KGHSH, CDR2 LQKENI, per germline. V was clipped by 0 bases and J by 2 bases, with 8 bases between them. The CDR3 is 14 amino acids. CDR3 sequence (DNA): TGTGCCAGCTCACCACCCGGGGACACCTACGAGCAGTACTTC. Translating it yields CASSPPGDTYEQYF. Based on the CDR3 plus reference TRBV18 and TRBJ2-7, the full variable domain is NAGVMQNPRHLVRRRGQEARLRCSPMKGHSHVYWYRQLPEEGLKFMVYLQKENIIDESGMPKERFSAEFPKEGPSILRIQQVVRGDSAAYFCASSPPGDTYEQYFGPGTRLTVT.

This chain's CDR3 is CATKQLVVGRYTF. DNA for the CDR3: TGTGCCACCAAGCAATTGGTGGTTGGTCGCTACACCTTC. The chain combines TRBV12-3 or TRBV12-4 with TRBJ1-2; D unresolved. The length of the CDR3 is 13 residues. Trimming took off 10 bases at V and 9 bases at J, with 21 bases between the two ends.

The rearrangement uses TRBV4-2 and TRBJ2-7, with TRBD2 matching over 11 bases. The CDR3 extends over 16 amino acids. Germline trimming cut 2 bases from V and 2 bases from J; bases unmatched to any gene: 5. Germline V gene lookup returns CDR1 LGHNA and CDR2 YNFKEQ. The CDR3 spells CASSQSIAGGPYEQYF. As DNA, the CDR3 is TGTGCCAGCAGCCAAAGTATAGCGGGAGGGCCCTACGAGCAGTACTTC.

V is TRBV18 and J is TRBJ1-1; D remains ambiguous. The germline CDR1 and CDR2 sequences are KGHSH and LQKENI. The V gene lost 0 bases and the J gene lost 7 bases, with 9 bases spanning the gap. CDR3 length equals 13 residues. CDR3 in amino acids: CASSPPTRNEAFF. The CDR3 region has the DNA TGTGCCAGCTCACCACCAACAAGAAATGAAGCTTTCTTT.

The genes are TRBV6-2 or TRBV6-3 and TRBJ1-2, with TRBD1 as a possible D gene (6 bases). The germline gives CDR1 MNHEY, CDR2 SVGEGT. The CDR3 is made up of 13 amino acids. Trimming left V 5 bases short and J 1 base short, with 8 bases between. CDR3 in amino acids: CASSPDSNYGYTF. The DNA for the CDR3 is TGTGCCAGCAGTCCGGACAGTAACTATGGCTACACCTTC.